This paragraph covers one T cell receptor beta chain sequence. Its antigen remains unknown. Patients included in sequencing had previously demonstrated CD8+CD57+ cell expansion by flow cytometry. As a group, the patients uniformly had severe acquired aplastic anemia. No patient had been given any therapy when blood was sampled. This sample is part of a study of CD8+CD57+ T cells in acquired aplastic anemia. Study-level background: Sorting CD4+ and CD8+ cells gave DNA averaging approximately 3 ug.

TCR beta VDJ and CDR3 profiles were obtained from a genomic DNA template. Each CDR3 protein gets one entry after TCRdb re-called the reads with MiXCR. The sample includes under 200,000 distinct CDR3 sequences, over 40% of them seen just once. The study, taken as a whole, reports: There were over 25 CD8+ CDR3 sequences that occurred in both patients and controls.

The germline V gene encodes CDR1 WNHNN and CDR2 SYGVQD (reference sequence). The CDR3 extends over 14 amino acids. Trimming stripped 4 bases from V and 6 bases from J, with 15 bases between. This receptor was identified in a human donor with aplastic anemia. The V and J genes are TRBV10-1 and TRBJ1-1, with D hard to call. Input material: sorted CD4+, CD8+, or CD8+CD57+ T cells (not recorded which) from PBMCs. CDR3 in amino acids: CASSGGMVGAEAFF. CDR3 bases: TGCGCCAGCAGTGGAGGTATGGTCGGGGCTGAAGCTTTCTTT.